The rows below give T cell receptor beta chains drawn from one sample of a study of blood T cell repertoires in COVID-19. Sequencing was performed with immunoSEQ multiplex PCR; in TCRdb, only in-frame clones are kept and a portion is missing. The data show about 350,000 clones, 87% seen once. The sequenced sample was PBMCs or T cells enriched from blood (not recorded which). The receptors were sampled from a woman aged 25-40 years who had recovered from COVID-19. CDR3s include the opening cysteine and the closing phenylalanine or tryptophan.

v_call,j_call,cdr3_aa
TRBV27,TRBJ2-2,CASSPRGIDTGELFF
TRBV3-1/TRBV3-2,TRBJ2-1,CASSQDVAAVF
TRBV7-9,TRBJ1-4,CASSYDRGREKLFF
TRBV5-1,TRBJ1-6,CASSSTQAYNSPLHF
TRBV6-5,TRBJ2-3,CASSLDRVADTQYF
TRBV25-1,TRBJ2-1,CASSESLSEQFF
TRBV19,TRBJ1-4,CASSIHGQGLRRTNEKLFF
TRBV3-1/TRBV3-2,TRBJ1-6,CASSRAGTGNSPLHF
TRBV3-1/TRBV3-2,TRBJ2-5,CASSHPNRAGGGETQYF
TRBV29-1,TRBJ1-2,CSVVIGQGAGGYTF
TRBV2,TRBJ1-3,CASILDRGGNTIYF
TRBV27,TRBJ2-5,CASSFSGPQETQYF
TRBV9,TRBJ1-3,CASTGTPGNTIYF
TRBV28,TRBJ1-5,CASRQGGNQPQHF
TRBV30,TRBJ2-7,CAWSKTPGEQYF
TRBV5-8,TRBJ1-2,CASSLVSSGYGYTF
TRBV14,TRBJ1-1,CASSQDRQGARRRDTEAFF
TRBV5-6,TRBJ2-2,CASRPDSNTGELFF
TRBV7-9,TRBJ2-7,CASSFGTEYEQYF
TRBV6-5,TRBJ1-2,CASSPTWGDYGYTF
TRBV29-1,TRBJ2-3,CSGTGMVSTDTQYF
TRBV11-2,TRBJ2-1,CASSLGGSGASYNEQFF
TRBV28,TRBJ2-7,CASSQAGILSYEQYF
TRBV7-8,TRBJ2-5,CASSLGSGTSRQETQYF
TRBV18,TRBJ1-1,CASSPSNRGYDTEAFF
TRBV9,TRBJ2-7,CASSVGIAYEQYF
TRBV30,TRBJ2-5,CASTGTGILETQYF
TRBV28,TRBJ1-5,CASSLVGQFNQPQHF
TRBV6-1,TRBJ2-1,CASSDPQYNEQFF
TRBV28,TRBJ1-2,CASSSRQGPTF
TRBV18,TRBJ2-3,CASSPPGPSTDTQYF
TRBV24-1,TRBJ2-1,CATSDLASGAYNEQFF
TRBV2,TRBJ1-2,CASNPGNYGYTF
TRBV4-2,TRBJ2-7,CASSPGGGSYEQYF
TRBV20-1,TRBJ2-1,CSASPSYNEQFF
TRBV14,TRBJ1-2,CASSQPDGDWGYTF
TRBV11-2,TRBJ1-2,CASSLVQGAYGYTF
TRBV28,TRBJ2-5,CASRRQAAETQYF
TRBV30,TRBJ2-7,CAWRPRTGYYEQYF